The clone carrying this TCR beta chain was picked up a small number of times. Its matching antigen is unknown. This entry is derived from a study of human T cells and chemical hapten exposure. V was clipped by 8 bases and J by 0 bases; unmatched bases: 3. Germline V gene sequence: CDR1 MNHEY, CDR2 SMNVEV (reference sequence). This CDR3 spans 14 amino acids. Time point reported: patch test 1, 2 weeks after DPC sensitization. Specified treatment: therapeutic diphenylcyclopropenone sensitization with weekly scalp DPC. Single cDNA molecules in the library carried unique molecular identifiers attached during preparation. TCRdb re-derived calls from the RACE reads in MiXCR, one entry per CDR3 protein. Here the sample spans about 340,000 distinct CDR3 sequences, roughly 6.9% being singletons. General study findings and limits: No alteration of TCRs above 1 in 1000 frequency was seen with DPC sensitization.

The receptor comes from a woman aged 18-29 years with alopecia areata. Some clones in this sample may be carry-over from other donors' samples. The chain has TRBV27 and TRBJ2-1, with 8 bases matching TRBD2. The sequencing here drew on whole blood, taken in connection with sensitization to the hapten diphenylcyclopropenone (DPC). CDR3 coding DNA: TGTGCCAGCCTCGGGGGGGTCTCCTACAATGAGCAGTTCTTC. It translates to CASLGGVSYNEQFF.